Listed here is a single T cell receptor (beta chain). Germline-derived CDR1 and CDR2 are MNHEY and SMNVEV (reference sequence). The CDR3 is made up of 15 amino acids. V was clipped by 0 bases and J by 2 bases, with 11 bases between them. This entry comes from a study of cytomegalovirus exposure and HLA in healthy donors. Researchers ran the PCR with 60 Vbeta and 13 Jbeta primers. Clones were sequenced by immunoSEQ multiplex PCR, and TCRdb holds only the in-frame ones, with some missing. The data contain nearly 110,000 clones, roughly 80% of them seen just once; the ten biggest clones take up roughly 3.9%.

The sequence derives from a man aged 60 to 69 in good health and CMV-seronegative. The chain recombines TRBV27 with TRBJ2-7; the D gene is possibly TRBD1 (5 bases). The specimen sequenced was PBMCs. CDR3 protein: CASSLSRVLAYEQYF. CDR3 in DNA: TGTGCCAGCAGTTTATCCAGGGTTCTCGCCTACGAGCAGTACTTC.